This T cell receptor beta chain comes out of a study of OX40 agonist ivuxolimab in advanced cancers. Sequencing was performed with immunoSEQ multiplex PCR; in TCRdb, only in-frame clones are kept and a portion is missing. The sample lists about 19,000 clones; around 84% were seen once. This clone was seen only once. The CDR3 is made up of 15 amino acids. V was trimmed by 2 bases and J by 0 bases, leaving 8 bases between them. Germline V CDR1 and CDR2: LNHDA, SQIVND (reference sequence). The sequenced sample was CD4+ or CD8+ T cells sorted from blood, obtained in a trial of the OX40 agonist ivuxolimab. The chain recombines TRBV19 with TRBJ1-5; possible D gene TRBD1, 5 bases. The sequence was collected from an adult with an advanced solid tumor such as melanoma, head and neck, liver or kidney cancer. CDR3 in amino acids: CASSILGVSNQPQHF. The CDR3 DNA sequence: TGTGCCAGTAGTATATTGGGGGTTAGCAATCAGCCCCAGCATTTT.